This TCR beta chain originates from a study of OX40 agonist ivuxolimab in advanced cancers. Looking at the study overall: Ivuxolimab was an agonistic, fully human IgG2 monoclonal antibody directed against OX40 (CD134), a costimulatory receptor. Peripheral TCRbeta sequencing was intended to test whether TCR sequence diversity was altered and clonal T-cell expansion was caused by ivuxolimab. The paper covers the monotherapy dose-escalation part of the phase I ivuxolimab trial, which included N of about 51 patients. Patients were allowed to have had prior anti-PD-1, anti-PD-L1 or anti-CTLA-4 therapy, and roughly two fifths of the dose-escalation patients had been treated with checkpoint inhibitors. The dose-escalation cohort was about 87% male with a mean age of approximately 60 years, ranging from roughly 20 to 85. Intravenous ivuxolimab was administered to patients every 2 weeks at six dose levels: 0.01, 0.1, 0.3, 1.5, 3 and 10 mg/kg. Three dose-escalation patients achieved partial responses, one with hepatocellular carcinoma and two with cutaneous melanoma. Of the approximately 50 patients in dose escalation, around 19 had hepatocellular carcinoma, roughly 15 had melanoma, 9 had renal cell carcinoma and 9 had head and neck cancer.

Of note for this clone: This clone's antigen is unknown. No quality values exist for individual bases; no much larger clone is one base distant.

Patients with autoimmune disease history or receiving systemic immunosuppression were excluded from the trial. In every dose cohort, peripheral blood was drawn for TCR sequencing at baseline, cycle 4 day 1, and cycle 7 day 1. The samples were drawn from a first-in-human, open-label, multicenter phase I dose-escalation trial of ivuxolimab. Adults with locally advanced or metastatic head and neck squamous cell, hepatocellular, melanoma or renal cell carcinoma were enrolled in the trial. CD4+ and CD8+ T cells were sorted separately from peripheral blood before TCR sequencing. Genomic DNA was extracted from sorted cells for sequencing of the TCRbeta CDR3 region. TCRbeta CDR3 regions were sequenced using the immunoSEQ Assay. Drawn from immuneACCESS, this table holds only the in-frame rearrangements with V and J called that TCRdb kept. Clones are partly lost; checked studies trace under half to an unresolved V gene and leave the rest unexplained. This sample comprises about 5,100 clones, less than 70% of them detected only once. The ten top clones hold approximately 76% of the sample.

Trimming leaves V shorter by 5 bases and J shorter by 5 bases, with the junction holding 6 bases beyond the gene matches. The CDR3 spans 14 residues, from the cysteine through the phenylalanine. CDR3 DNA is the only sequence kept; it has 42 bases, read in frame from the first base. CDR1 and CDR2 (MNHEY, SMNVEV) derive from the germline V gene (reference sequence). The research as a whole found: At doses of 0.1 to 3.0 mg/kg, clonal expansion of both CD4+ and CD8+ T cells in blood was seen between baseline and week 6. Which antigens the clonally expanded peripheral T cells were specific for was not determined. Low levels of normalized T-cell clonal expansion were also seen in some nonresponding patients. After ivuxolimab, CD8+ T cells had more expanded clones than CD4+ T cells on average. In the 0.1-3.0 mg/kg groups, partial responders had among the lowest normalized peripheral clonal expansion, particularly in CD8+ T cells.

Specimen: CD4+ or CD8+ T cells sorted from blood, collected in a trial of the OX40 agonist ivuxolimab. This clonotype was obtained from an adult with an advanced solid tumor such as melanoma, head and neck, liver or kidney cancer. The V and J segments used are TRBV27 and TRBJ1-5, with TRBD1 matching 7 junction bases. The DNA sequence reads TGTGCCAGCAGTAAAACAGGGGCGTATCAGCCCCAGCATTTT. Its protein reads: CASSKTGAYQPQHF.